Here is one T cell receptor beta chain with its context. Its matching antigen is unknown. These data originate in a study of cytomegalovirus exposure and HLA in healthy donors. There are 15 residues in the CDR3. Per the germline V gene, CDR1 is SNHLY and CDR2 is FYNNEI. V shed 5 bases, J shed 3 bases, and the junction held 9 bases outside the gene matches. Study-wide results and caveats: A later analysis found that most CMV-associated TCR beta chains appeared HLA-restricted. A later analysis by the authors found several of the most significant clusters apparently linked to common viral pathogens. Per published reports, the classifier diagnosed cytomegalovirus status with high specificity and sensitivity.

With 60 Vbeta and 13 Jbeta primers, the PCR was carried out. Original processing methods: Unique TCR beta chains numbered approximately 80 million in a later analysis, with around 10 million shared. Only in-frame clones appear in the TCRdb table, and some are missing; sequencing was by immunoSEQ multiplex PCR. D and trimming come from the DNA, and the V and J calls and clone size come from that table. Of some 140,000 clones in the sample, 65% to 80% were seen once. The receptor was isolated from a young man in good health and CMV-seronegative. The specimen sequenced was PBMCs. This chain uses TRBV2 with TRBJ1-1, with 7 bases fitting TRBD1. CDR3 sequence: CASSIQGVSDTEAFF. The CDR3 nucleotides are TGTGCCAGCAGTATTCAGGGGGTTTCGGACACTGAAGCTTTCTTT.